Below are 29 T cell receptor beta chains sequenced from a single sample in a study of cytotoxic CD8 clonotypes in ibrutinib-treated CLL. The method was immunoSEQ multiplex PCR; TCRdb's version includes in-frame clones alone and lacks a portion of them. Among about 24,000 clones listed, approximately 72% were seen once. This sample comprised PBMCs, obtained before ibrutinib treatment. The source is a human donor with chronic lymphocytic leukemia.

V usage is TRBV6-1 and J usage is TRBJ1-2; no clear D. Trimming shortened V by 6 bases and J by 8 bases, and 10 bases separated the two germline ends. Germline assignment: CDR1 MNHNS and CDR2 SASEGT. CDR3 length: 11 residues. CDR3 coding DNA: TGTGCCAGCAGCAAGGGAGGCGGCTACACCTTC. As protein: CASSKGGGYTF.

J is TRBJ2-5 and V is TRBV27; TRBD1 is a possible D gene (6 bases). Germline values: CDR1 MNHEY, CDR2 SMNVEV (reference sequence). Deletions cut 4 bases from V and 4 bases from J, with 22 bases between. The CDR3 contains 17 residues. The CDR3, as DNA: TGTGCCAGCAGTTACCCCCAAGGACAGACCCCTTTAGAGACCCAGTACTTC. It codes for CASSYPQGQTPLETQYF.

The V call is TRBV2, the J call TRBJ2-3; 7 nucleotides line up with TRBD2. The V and J ends lost 7 bases and 3 bases, in that order; junction bases with no gene match: 7. CDR1 SNHLY and CDR2 FYNNEI come from the germline V gene. The CDR3 is made up of 14 amino acids. The CDR3 DNA reads TGTGCCAGCATTCCGGGACTACCGACAGATACGCAGTATTTT. Translating it yields CASIPGLPTDTQYF.

CDR3: CASSQMGLAENTGELFF. The DNA of the CDR3 is TGTGCCAGCAGCCAAATGGGACTAGCGGAAAACACCGGGGAGCTGTTTTTT. The chain combines TRBV4-2 with TRBJ2-2; 11 nucleotides line up with TRBD2. V was clipped by 2 bases and J by 2 bases; unmatched bases: 4. Germline loops: CDR1 LGHNA, CDR2 YNFKEQ. The length of the CDR3 is 17 residues.

This chain connects TRBV9 to TRBJ1-3; no clear D gene. This CDR3 spans 15 amino acids. The germline V gene encodes CDR1 SGDLS and CDR2 YYNGEE. V was pared by 1 base and J by 0 bases, with 8 bases between. CDR3 in amino acids: CASSVLANSGNTIYF. CDR3 coding DNA: TGTGCCAGCAGCGTACTTGCCAACTCTGGAAACACCATATATTTT.

This chain connects TRBV21-1 to TRBJ2-7; TRBD1, the table's D call, lacks a check against the DNA. TRBV21-1 is shown as a pseudogene. This CDR3 region has 17 residues. CDR3: CASSKELGVGQSYEQYF. For the CDR3, the DNA is TGTGCCAGCAGCAAAGAGTTGGGGGTGGGACAGAGCTACGAGCAGTACTTC.

A single count supports this clone. The chain couples TRBV11-3 to TRBJ2-3; D is perhaps TRBD2 (6 bases). V gave up 3 bases and J gave up 6 bases, with 13 bases separating them. Germline CDR1 is SGHNT and CDR2 is YENEEA. The length of the CDR3 is 14 residues. CDR3 nucleotides: TGTGCCAGCAGCTTTGGGACTTACTCTGATACGCAGTATTTT. Translated, it gives CASSFGTYSDTQYF. The complete variable domain, with remaining parts taken from reference TRBV11-3 and TRBJ2-3, reads EAGVVQSPRYKIIEKKQPVAFWCNPISGHNTLYWYLQNLGQGPELLIRYENEEAVDDSQLPKDRFSAERLKGVDSTLKIQPAELGDSAVYLCASSFGTYSDTQYFGPGTRLTVL.

This rearrangement joins TRBV7-8 to TRBJ2-7; possibly TRBD1 for D (6 bases). CDR3 length: 15 amino acids. Trimming cost V 1 base and J 2 bases, with 12 bases left between them. CDR1 is SGHVS, CDR2 FQNEAQ, per germline. Written as DNA, the CDR3 is TGTGCCAGCAGCTTAGGAACAGGGATCCCCTACGAGCAGTACTTC. Translating gives CASSLGTGIPYEQYF.

In nucleotides, the CDR3 is TGTGCCAGCAGCCGGACTAGCGGGAGTGGCGAGCAGTACTTC. Its protein product is CASSRTSGSGEQYF. This chain joins TRBV7-2 and TRBJ2-7; 13 bases agree with TRBD2. CDR1 and CDR2 (germline): SGHTA, FQGNSA. The trim removed 5 bases at V and 6 bases at J, leaving 4 bases unmatched. The CDR3 extends over 14 amino acids.

The chain links TRBV18 to TRBJ2-3, with 7 bases aligning to TRBD1. Germline V lookup: CDR1 KGHSH, CDR2 LQKENI. J lost 0 bases, V lost 6 bases, and 3 bases had no gene match. The CDR3 contains 14 residues. The DNA of the CDR3 is TGTGCCAGCTCGCGACAGGGAAGCACAGATACGCAGTATTTT. Translated, it gives CASSRQGSTDTQYF.

This clone was seen once. The chain employs TRBV7-2 and TRBJ2-7; 8 bases agree with TRBD2. This CDR3 is built from 15 residues. Per the germline V gene, CDR1 is SGHTA and CDR2 is FQGNSA. The V segment lost 5 bases and the J segment 3 bases; nucleotides outside the gene matches: 9. CDR3 amino acids: CASSPREGSYYEQYF. The CDR3 DNA is TGTGCCAGCAGCCCTCGGGAGGGGTCGTACTACGAGCAGTACTTC.

The chain is built from TRBV5-1 and TRBJ2-1; D remains ambiguous. The germline V gene has CDR1 SGHRS and CDR2 YFSETQ. V lost 2 bases, J lost 7 bases, and 10 bases lay in between. This CDR3 is built from 13 residues. The CDR3 spells CASSFLHLNEQFF. The CDR3 DNA is TGCGCCAGCAGCTTCCTGCATCTGAATGAGCAGTTCTTC.

The CDR3 DNA follows: TGTGCCAGCAGCTTGACAGGGCATGTTTCTGGAAACACCATATATTTT. As protein: CASSLTGHVSGNTIYF. This rearrangement joins TRBV5-6 to TRBJ1-3; a weak D match, TRBD1 (6 bases). Germline assignment: CDR1 SGHDT and CDR2 YYEEEE. The CDR3 runs to 16 residues. V lost 1 base and J 1 base, leaving 12 bases between the germline ends.

The gene calls are TRBV28 and TRBJ2-3; possible D gene TRBD2, 6 bases. CDR1 and CDR2 from the germline V gene are MDHEN and SYDVKM. The CDR3 is 15 residues long. Deletions cut 0 bases from V and 5 bases from J, with 12 bases between. The CDR3, as DNA: TGTGCCAGCAGTTTATGGGCTAGCGCCCGAGATACGCAGTATTTT. It specifies CASSLWASARDTQYF.

The chain employs TRBV5-1 and TRBJ1-5; D is perhaps TRBD1 (6 bases). With 6 bases removed from V and 4 bases from J, the gap between germline ends came to 17 bases. This CDR3 is built from 15 residues. The germline CDR1 and CDR2 sequences are SGHRS and YFSETQ. The CDR3 reads CASKLGGAGNQPQHF. The CDR3 DNA reads TGCGCCAGCAAATTAGGGGGGGCCGGTAATCAGCCCCAGCATTTT. The entire variable domain, with the rest obtained from reference TRBV5-1 and TRBJ1-5, is as follows: KAGVTQTPRYLIKTRGQQVTLSCSPISGHRSVSWYQQTPGQGLQFLFEYFSETQRNKGNFPGRFSGRQFSNSRSEMNVSTLELGDSALYLCASKLGGAGNQPQHFGDGTRLSIL.

The rearrangement uses TRBV6-4 and TRBJ2-3; the match to TRBD2 covers 9 bases. With V trimmed by 4 bases and J by 3 bases, 5 bases remained unmatched. The CDR3 contains 15 residues. CDR1 and CDR2 from the germline V gene are MRHNA and SNTAGT. CDR3 sequence (DNA): TGTGCCAGCAGTGTTAGCGGGAGTTTGACAGATACGCAGTATTTT. This codes for CASSVSGSLTDTQYF.

This chain uses TRBV5-4 with TRBJ1-1, with 7 nucleotides matching TRBD1. V was pared by 2 bases and J by 1 base, with 5 bases of the junction left unmatched. The germline CDR1 and CDR2 sequences are SGHNT and YYREEE (reference sequence). The CDR3 length is 15 residues. The CDR3 DNA reads TGTGCCAGCAGCTTACCTTACAGGGGGAACACTGAAGCTTTCTTT. Translated, it gives CASSLPYRGNTEAFF.

The V call is TRBV19, the J call TRBJ1-1; D unclear. V lost 6 bases to trimming and J lost 5 bases, with 16 bases between them. Germline V gene data show CDR1 as LNHDA and CDR2 as SQIVND (reference sequence). This CDR3 is built from 14 residues. DNA of the CDR3: TGTGCCAGTAGGATTGATAGTGAGAGGACTGAAGCTTTCTTT. Translation: CASRIDSERTEAFF.

The V and J genes are TRBV6-5 and TRBJ2-7, with TRBD2 matching 11 bases. The CDR3 has 15 amino acids. The V gene end was trimmed by 6 bases and the J gene end by 4 bases; junction bases not matched to a gene: 8. Germline V lookup: CDR1 MNHEY, CDR2 SVGAGI. CDR3 protein: CASRGTSGAGYEQYF. As DNA, the CDR3 is TGTGCCAGCAGAGGGACTAGCGGAGCCGGGTACGAGCAGTACTTC.

This sequence joins TRBV6-6 and TRBJ1-1; D unresolved. V was shortened by 5 bases and J by 5 bases, with 15 bases between the two germline ends. Germline loops: CDR1 MNHNY, CDR2 SVGAGI (reference sequence). CDR3 length: 14 amino acids. CDR3 coding DNA: TGTGCCAGCAGTGACGCATTGATCGGGACTGAAGCTTTCTTT. The encoded protein is CASSDALIGTEAFF.

This clone was counted a few times. The rearrangement joins TRBV6-7 to TRBJ2-7; 7 bases match TRBD1. TRBV6-7 is assigned to the ORF class and has an uncertain function. Trimming at V came to 6 bases and at J to 2 bases, leaving 13 bases not matched to a gene. The CDR3 consists of 16 residues. This CDR3 is CASRLPPGQTPYEQYF. The CDR3 DNA is TGTGCCAGCAGGCTACCTCCGGGACAGACTCCCTACGAGCAGTACTTC.

This chain links TRBV30 with TRBJ2-6, with D possibly matching TRBD1 (5 bases). The CDR3 totals 14 residues. Germline CDR1 GTSNPN, CDR2 SVGIG (reference sequence). V lost 2 bases, J lost 3 bases, and 8 bases lay in between. The chain's CDR3 is CAWSQGSGANVLTF. CDR3 DNA: TGTGCCTGGAGTCAGGGAAGTGGGGCCAACGTCCTGACTTTC.

V gene TRBV25-1 combines with J gene TRBJ2-7; TRBD1 agrees at 8 bases. The trim removed 11 bases at V and 9 bases at J, leaving 12 bases unmatched. This CDR3 has 12 amino acids. CDR1 is MGHDK and CDR2 is SYGVNS in the germline V gene. This chain's CDR3 is CASGTGYGWQYF. The CDR3 DNA sequence: TGTGCCTCCGGGACAGGTTATGGGTGGCAGTACTTC.

The V gene is TRBV19, the J gene TRBJ2-1, with TRBD2 identical over 12 bases. The CDR3 has 17 residues. Losses at the gene ends were 6 bases for V and 7 bases for J; bases not matched to a gene: 13. Germline V gene data show CDR1 as LNHDA and CDR2 as SQIVND (reference sequence). This CDR3 reads CASSLAGGPGGLNEQFF. CDR3 nucleotides: TGTGCCAGTAGCCTAGCGGGAGGGCCAGGGGGTTTAAATGAGCAGTTCTTC.

CDR3: CASQRDYLGYGYTF. The CDR3 region has the DNA TGTGCCAGTCAGAGGGATTACCTCGGCTATGGCTACACCTTC. V is TRBV5-5 and J is TRBJ1-2; D gene ambiguous. Trimming removed 8 bases at V and 4 bases at J, with 18 bases between. In germline, CDR1 is SGHKS, CDR2 YYEKEE (reference sequence). This CDR3 contains 14 residues. The full variable domain, rest sourced from reference TRBV5-5 and TRBJ1-2, is DAGVTQSPTHLIKTRGQQVTLRCSPISGHKSVSWYQQVLGQGPQFIFQYYEKEERGRGNFPDRFSARQFPNYSSELNVNALLLGDSALYLCASQRDYLGYGYTFGSGTRLTVV.

This clone was seen a few times. This chain joins TRBV11-3 and TRBJ2-3; a possible D gene is TRBD2 (6 bases). Germline CDR1 is SGHNT and CDR2 is YENEEA. The CDR3 consists of 15 residues. V dropped 6 bases and J dropped 3 bases, with 16 bases sitting between them. For the CDR3, the DNA is TGTGCCAGCAGTAGTGGAGGCCGGGGGACAGATACGCAGTATTTT. This codes for CASSSGGRGTDTQYF.

The chain carries TRBV10-2 and TRBJ1-5, with no clear D. Looked up from germline, CDR1 is WSHSY and CDR2 is SAAADI. The CDR3 spans 13 residues. The V end lost 4 bases, the J end lost 0 bases, and 4 bases lay between the germline ends. The CDR3, as DNA: TGCGCCAGCAGTGGTCGTAGCAATCAGCCCCAGCATTTT. Its protein product is CASSGRSNQPQHF.

V gene TRBV9 combines with J gene TRBJ1-4; 9 bases agree with TRBD1. J was trimmed by 4 bases and V by 3 bases; bases with no gene match: 7. Germline V CDR1 and CDR2: SGDLS, YYNGEE. The CDR3 sequence is 16 residues long. The CDR3 reads CASSAHRDRDNEKLFF. As DNA, the CDR3 is TGTGCCAGCAGCGCGCACCGGGACAGGGATAATGAAAAACTGTTTTTT.

The CDR3 is CASGSGTTNTGELFF. DNA of the CDR3: TGCGCCAGCGGGTCCGGGACTACGAACACCGGGGAGCTGTTTTTT. The V gene is TRBV5-1, the J gene TRBJ2-2; 7 bases agree with TRBD2. There are 15 residues in the CDR3. The ends lost 7 bases at V and 0 bases at J; junction bases unmatched: 6. Per the germline V gene, CDR1 is SGHRS and CDR2 is YFSETQ. Together with reference TRBV5-1 and TRBJ2-2, the CDR3 gives the full variable domain: KAGVTQTPRYLIKTRGQQVTLSCSPISGHRSVSWYQQTPGQGLQFLFEYFSETQRNKGNFPGRFSGRQFSNSRSEMNVSTLELGDSALYLCASGSGTTNTGELFFGEGSRLTVL.